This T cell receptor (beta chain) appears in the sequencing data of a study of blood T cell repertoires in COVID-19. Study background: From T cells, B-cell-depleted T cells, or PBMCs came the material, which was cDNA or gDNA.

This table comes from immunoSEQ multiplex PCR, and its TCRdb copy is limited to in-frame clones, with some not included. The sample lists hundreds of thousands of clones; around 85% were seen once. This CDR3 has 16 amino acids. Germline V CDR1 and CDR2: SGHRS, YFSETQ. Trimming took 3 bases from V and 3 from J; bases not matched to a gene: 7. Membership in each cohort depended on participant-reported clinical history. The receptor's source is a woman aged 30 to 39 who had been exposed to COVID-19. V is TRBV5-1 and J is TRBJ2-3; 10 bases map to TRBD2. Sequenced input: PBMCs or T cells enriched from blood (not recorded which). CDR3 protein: CASSSGLAAGTDTQYF. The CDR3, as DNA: TGCGCCAGCAGCTCAGGACTAGCGGCGGGAACAGATACGCAGTATTTT.